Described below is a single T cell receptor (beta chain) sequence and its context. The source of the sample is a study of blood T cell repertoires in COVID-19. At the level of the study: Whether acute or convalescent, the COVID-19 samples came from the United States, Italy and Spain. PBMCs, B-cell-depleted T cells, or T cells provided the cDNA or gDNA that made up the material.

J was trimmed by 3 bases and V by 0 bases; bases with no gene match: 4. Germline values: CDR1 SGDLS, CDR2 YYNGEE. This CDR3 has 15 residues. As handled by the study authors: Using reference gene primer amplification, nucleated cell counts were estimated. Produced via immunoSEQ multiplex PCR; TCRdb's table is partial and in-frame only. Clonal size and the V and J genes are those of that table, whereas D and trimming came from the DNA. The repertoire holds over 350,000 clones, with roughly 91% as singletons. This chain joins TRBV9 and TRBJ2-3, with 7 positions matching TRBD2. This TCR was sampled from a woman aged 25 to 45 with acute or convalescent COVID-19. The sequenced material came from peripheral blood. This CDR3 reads CASSVGRGGTDTQYF. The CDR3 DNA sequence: TGTGCCAGCAGCGTAGGTCGCGGGGGAACAGATACGCAGTATTTT. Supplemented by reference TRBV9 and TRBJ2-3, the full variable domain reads DSGVTQTPKHLITATGQRVTLRCSPRSGDLSVYWYQQSLDQGLQFLIQYYNGEERAKGNILERFSAQQFPDLHSELNLSSLELGDSALYFCASSVGRGGTDTQYFGPGTRLTVL.